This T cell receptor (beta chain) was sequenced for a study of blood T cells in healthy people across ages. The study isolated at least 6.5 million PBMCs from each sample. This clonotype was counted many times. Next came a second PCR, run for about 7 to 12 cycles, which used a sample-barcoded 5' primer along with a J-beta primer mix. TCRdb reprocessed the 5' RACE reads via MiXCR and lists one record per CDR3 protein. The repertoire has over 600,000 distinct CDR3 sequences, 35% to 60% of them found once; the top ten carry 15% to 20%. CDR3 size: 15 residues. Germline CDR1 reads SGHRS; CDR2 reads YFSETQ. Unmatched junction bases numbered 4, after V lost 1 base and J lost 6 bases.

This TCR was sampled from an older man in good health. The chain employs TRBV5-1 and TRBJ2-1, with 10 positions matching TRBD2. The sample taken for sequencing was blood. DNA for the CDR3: TGCGCCAGCAGCTTGACTAGCGGGATAATCAATGAGCAGTTCTTC. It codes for CASSLTSGIINEQFF.